A single sample is the source of the 25 T cell receptor beta chains below, sequenced in a study of blood T cell repertoires in COVID-19. TCRdb keeps only in-frame clones here, not all; method: immunoSEQ multiplex PCR. This table holds more than 300,000 clones, about 86% found once. The material sequenced was peripheral blood. These receptors came from a woman aged 50 to 60 with acute or convalescent COVID-19.

This clone was recorded once. The chain employs TRBV29-1 and TRBJ1-4; 9 bases align to TRBD1. The length of the CDR3 is 15 residues. J was trimmed by 8 bases and V by 3 bases; bases with no gene match: 10. CDR1 and CDR2 (germline): SQVTM, ANQGSEA. The CDR3 sequence is CSVEIRGDREEKLFF. As DNA, the CDR3 is TGCAGCGTTGAGATTAGAGGGGACAGGGAAGAAAAACTGTTTTTT.

This clone was seen more than once but under ten times. The chain recombines TRBV27 with TRBJ1-2; 8 positions agree with TRBD1. The CDR3 covers 15 residues. Losses at the gene ends were 10 bases for V and 2 bases for J; bases not matched to a gene: 12. Germline-derived CDR1 and CDR2 are MNHEY and SMNVEV (reference sequence). CDR3 loop: CAIRTGRGPNYGYTF. The CDR3 coding sequence is TGTGCCATACGGACAGGGAGGGGGCCGAACTATGGCTACACCTTC.

Only a few counts were recorded for this clone. The V and J genes are TRBV7-8 and TRBJ2-3; D unresolved. The V gene's germline CDR1 is SGHVS and CDR2 FQNEAQ. The CDR3 contains 12 residues. The ends were cut back, 3 bases at V and 4 bases at J, with 5 bases in the middle. CDR3 nucleotide sequence: TGTGCCAGCAGCTTGAGATCAGATACGCAGTATTTT. Protein: CASSLRSDTQYF.

This chain joins TRBV30 and TRBJ1-4; 7 bases map to TRBD1. The CDR3 consists of 13 residues. In germline, CDR1 is GTSNPN, CDR2 SVGIG (reference sequence). The J segment lost 10 bases and the V segment lost 0 bases, leaving 5 bases of the junction unmatched. DNA of the CDR3: TGTGCCTGGAGTGTAACAGGGGTGGTAAAACTGTTTTTT. Its translation: CAWSVTGVVKLFF. Using reference TRBV30 and TRBJ1-4 for the parts outside the CDR3, the full variable domain is SQTIHQWPATLVQPVGSPLSLECTVEGTSNPNLYWYRQAAGRGLQLLFYSVGIGQISSEVPQNLSASRPQDRQFILSSKKLLLSDSGFYLCAWSVTGVVKLFFGSGTQLSVL.

The V gene is TRBV10-3, the J gene TRBJ2-1; 9 positions agree with TRBD1. Germline V gene sequence: CDR1 ENHRY, CDR2 SYGVKD. With 4 bases clipped from V and 4 bases from J, the junction kept 5 bases outside the gene matches. The CDR3 is 15 residues long. CDR3 in amino acids: CAISVAGTGYNEQFF. CDR3 DNA: TGTGCCATCAGTGTAGCCGGGACAGGGTACAATGAGCAGTTCTTC.

This clone has more than one count but fewer than ten. CDR3 protein: CASSLEGGAQYF. For the CDR3, the DNA is TGCGCCAGCAGCTTGGAAGGGGGGGCGCAGTATTTT. The chain employs TRBV5-1 and TRBJ2-3; possibly TRBD2 for D (7 bases). The V and J ends lost 0 bases and 10 bases respectively, with 9 bases between them. The CDR3 has 12 amino acids. The germline V gene encodes CDR1 SGHRS and CDR2 YFSETQ. Based on the CDR3 plus reference TRBV5-1 and TRBJ2-3, the full variable domain is KAGVTQTPRYLIKTRGQQVTLSCSPISGHRSVSWYQQTPGQGLQFLFEYFSETQRNKGNFPGRFSGRQFSNSRSEMNVSTLELGDSALYLCASSLEGGAQYFGPGTRLTVL.

CDR3 sequence (DNA): TGTGCCAGTAGTGCTGACAGGGTCCCTAATCAGCCCCAGCATTTT. As protein: CASSADRVPNQPQHF. The chain combines TRBV19 with TRBJ1-5, with 7 bases aligning to TRBD1. This CDR3 is 15 amino acids long. Unmatched junction bases numbered 8, after V lost 5 bases and J lost 4 bases. Germline V gene sequence: CDR1 LNHDA, CDR2 SQIVND (reference sequence).

Only one count was recorded for this clone. The chain is built from TRBV29-1 and TRBJ2-2; D perhaps matches TRBD1 (6 bases). Germline CDR1 SQVTM, CDR2 ANQGSEA. The CDR3 loop spans 13 amino acids. V dropped 6 bases and J dropped 2 bases, with 10 bases sitting between them. The CDR3 sequence is CSVGDINTGELFF. Written as DNA, the CDR3 is TGCAGCGTGGGGGACATCAACACCGGGGAGCTGTTTTTT.

The genes are TRBV19 and TRBJ2-7; D might be TRBD1 (6 bases). This CDR3 spans 14 amino acids. V lost 11 bases and J 0 bases, leaving 17 bases between the germline ends. Germline loops: CDR1 LNHDA, CDR2 SQIVND (reference sequence). The CDR3 region is CACGQGDNSYEQYF. CDR3 DNA: TGTGCCTGCGGCCAAGGGGACAACTCCTACGAGCAGTACTTC.

The rearrangement links TRBV3-1 (or the pseudogene TRBV3-2) to TRBJ2-5; 8 bases are shared with TRBD1. This CDR3 comprises 16 residues. V dropped 6 bases and J dropped 5; count of bases not matched to a gene: 14. Per germline, CDR1 LGHDT and CDR2 YNNKEL (reference sequence). This CDR3 is CASSPRDRRTGETQYF. CDR3 in DNA: TGTGCCAGCAGTCCTCGGGACAGGCGGACCGGGGAGACCCAGTACTTC.

This chain links TRBV5-1 with TRBJ1-4; no reliable D call. Germline V gene lookup returns CDR1 SGHRS and CDR2 YFSETQ. This CDR3 spans 15 amino acids. V lost 0 bases and J 0 bases, leaving 6 bases between the germline ends. The CDR3 loop is CASSLGDTTNEKLFF. The CDR3 DNA reads as TGCGCCAGCAGCTTGGGAGACACAACTAATGAAAAACTGTTTTTT.

The rearrangement uses TRBV5-1 and TRBJ2-3, with 14 bases lining up with TRBD2. There are 15 residues in the CDR3. CDR1 is SGHRS and CDR2 is YFSETQ in the germline V gene. The junction had 2 bases not matched to a gene; V was cut back by 4 bases and J by 4 bases. CDR3 coding DNA: TGCGCCAGCAGCGAGACTAGCGGGGGGGCAGATACGCAGTATTTT. Translated, it gives CASSETSGGADTQYF.

The chain employs TRBV7-6 and TRBJ1-4; the D is unclear. The V end was cut by 0 bases, the J end by 4 bases, with 9 bases between. Germline CDR1 and CDR2: SGHVS and FNYEAQ. CDR3 length equals 15 residues. DNA for the CDR3: TGTGCCAGCAGCTTAGCCCTTCAGTTTAATGAAAAACTGTTTTTT. Its protein product is CASSLALQFNEKLFF.

The chain is built from TRBV19 and TRBJ1-6; no clear D gene. Looked up from germline, CDR1 is LNHDA and CDR2 is SQIVND (reference sequence). V lost 6 bases and J lost 1, with 19 bases in between. The CDR3 sequence is 18 residues long. CDR3 amino acids: CASRKPPGGISYNSPLHF. In DNA form, the CDR3 reads TGTGCCAGTAGGAAACCGCCGGGAGGAATTTCCTATAATTCACCCCTCCACTTT.

CDR3 sequence (DNA): TGTGCCAGCAGCCAAGGTCTACAGCCCTATGGCTACACCTTC. This gives the protein CASSQGLQPYGYTF. This rearrangement joins TRBV3-1 (or the pseudogene TRBV3-2) to TRBJ1-2; no clear D gene. The ends were cut back, 1 base at V and 4 bases at J, with 10 bases in the middle. CDR1 and CDR2 (germline): LGHDT, YNNKEL (reference sequence). The CDR3 loop spans 14 amino acids.

The CDR3 bases are TGTGCCAGCAGTCGAAATCAGGGGATCAATCAGCCCCAGCATTTT. This gives the protein CASSRNQGINQPQHF. The rearrangement uses TRBV27 and TRBJ1-5, with a weak D call TRBD1 (6 bases). Trimming cost V 5 bases and J 3 bases, with 14 bases left between them. The CDR3 has 15 residues. The germline V gene has CDR1 MNHEY and CDR2 SMNVEV (reference sequence).

This clone came up once. The chain carries TRBV3-1 (or the pseudogene TRBV3-2) and TRBJ2-7, with a weak D call TRBD2 (5 bases). The V gene's germline CDR1 is LGHDT and CDR2 YNNKEL (reference sequence). V lost 1 base to trimming and J lost 4 bases, with 14 bases between them. This CDR3 spans 15 amino acids. CDR3 bases: TGTGCCAGCAGCCAAGGTAGCGTGGGCTTGTACGAGCAGTACTTC. Residues: CASSQGSVGLYEQYF.

This clone was observed a handful of times. This chain joins TRBV2 and TRBJ2-1; D perhaps matches TRBD1 (6 bases). The germline gives CDR1 SNHLY, CDR2 FYNNEI. This CDR3 is built from 12 residues. V lost 10 bases to trimming and J lost 6 bases, with 13 bases between them. This CDR3 is CAKSRDTNEQFF. The DNA for the CDR3 is TGTGCCAAGAGCCGGGACACCAATGAGCAGTTCTTC. The full variable domain, its missing parts supplied by reference TRBV2 and TRBJ2-1, is EPEVTQTPSHQVTQMGQEVILRCVPISNHLYFYWYRQILGQKVEFLVSFYNNEISEKSEIFDDQFSVERPDGSNFTLKIRSTKLEDSAMYFCAKSRDTNEQFFGPGTRLTVL.

The CDR3 loop reads CAIRSDSSYEQYF. The CDR3 DNA reads as TGTGCCATCAGAAGCGATAGCTCCTACGAGCAGTACTTC. This chain links TRBV10-3 with TRBJ2-7; no clear D gene. Trimming cost V 6 bases and J 0 bases, with 9 bases left between them. The germline V gene encodes CDR1 ENHRY and CDR2 SYGVKD. This CDR3 comprises 13 residues.

This clone was found once. The chain combines TRBV9 with TRBJ2-3; unclear D gene. Germline CDR1 SGDLS, CDR2 YYNGEE. This CDR3 contains 13 residues. Between the trimmed V and J ends, which lost 0 bases and 4 bases, there was a span of 6 bases. CDR3 coding DNA: TGTGCCAGCAGCGTAGGGTCAGCAGATACGCAGTATTTT. Translating it yields CASSVGSADTQYF.

On this clone itself: Other nucleotide sequences from this sample produce the same CDR3. CDR3 DNA sequence: TGTGCCAGCAGCCAGGGGAGTGGCAATCAGCCCCAGCATTTT. Residues: CASSQGSGNQPQHF. V gene TRBV3-1 (or the pseudogene TRBV3-2) combines with J gene TRBJ1-5; D gene unclear. The CDR3 is 14 residues long. Looked up from germline, CDR1 is LGHDT and CDR2 is YNNKEL (reference sequence). The V and J ends lost 3 bases and 2 bases respectively, with 8 bases between them.

In this sample, this clone turned up once. The rearrangement uses TRBV6-5 and TRBJ2-1, with D possibly matching TRBD2 (5 bases). The germline V gene encodes CDR1 MNHEY and CDR2 SVGAGI. The CDR3 is made up of 16 amino acids. Trimming took 4 bases from V and 4 from J, leaving 17 bases between them. CDR3: CASSSTVRGNYNEQFF. The CDR3 nucleotides read TGTGCCAGCAGTTCGACCGTCCGGGGAAATTACAATGAGCAGTTCTTC.

The CDR3 sequence: CASISSTGTQYF. DNA for the CDR3: TGTGCCAGCATCTCATCTACGGGTACGCAGTATTTT. This chain connects TRBV6-4 to TRBJ2-3; no reliable D call. Between the trimmed V and J ends, which lost 7 bases and 8 bases, there was a span of 13 bases. This CDR3 spans 12 amino acids. From germline, CDR1 is MRHNA and CDR2 SNTAGT.

The chain uses TRBV2 and TRBJ2-5; weak D call: TRBD2 (5 bases). Between the trimmed V and J ends, which lost 1 base and 5 bases, there was a span of 17 bases. The CDR3 sequence is 16 residues long. In germline, CDR1 is SNHLY, CDR2 FYNNEI. This chain's CDR3 is CASSEDLAGLGETQYF. CDR3 DNA sequence: TGTGCCAGCAGTGAAGACCTAGCCGGTTTGGGGGAGACCCAGTACTTC.

This chain joins TRBV10-3 and TRBJ1-5; possible D gene TRBD1, 5 bases. V was trimmed by 3 bases and J by 7 bases, leaving 16 bases between them. This CDR3 region has 15 residues. Per germline, CDR1 ENHRY and CDR2 SYGVKD. CDR3 sequence reads: CAISESVAGGQPQHF. The CDR3 DNA follows: TGTGCCATCAGTGAATCGGTCGCCGGGGGACAGCCCCAGCATTTT.